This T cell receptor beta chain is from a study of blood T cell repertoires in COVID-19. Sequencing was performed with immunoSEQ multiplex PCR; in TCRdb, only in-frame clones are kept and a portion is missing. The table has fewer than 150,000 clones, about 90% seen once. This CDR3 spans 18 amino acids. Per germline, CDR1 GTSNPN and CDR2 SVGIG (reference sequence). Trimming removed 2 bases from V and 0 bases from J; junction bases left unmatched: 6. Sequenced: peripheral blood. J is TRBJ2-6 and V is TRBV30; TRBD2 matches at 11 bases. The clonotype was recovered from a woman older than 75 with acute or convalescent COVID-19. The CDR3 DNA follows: TGTGCCTGGAGTCCACTTAGCGGGGGGGCCTCTGGGGCCAACGTCCTGACTTTC. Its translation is CAWSPLSGGASGANVLTF.